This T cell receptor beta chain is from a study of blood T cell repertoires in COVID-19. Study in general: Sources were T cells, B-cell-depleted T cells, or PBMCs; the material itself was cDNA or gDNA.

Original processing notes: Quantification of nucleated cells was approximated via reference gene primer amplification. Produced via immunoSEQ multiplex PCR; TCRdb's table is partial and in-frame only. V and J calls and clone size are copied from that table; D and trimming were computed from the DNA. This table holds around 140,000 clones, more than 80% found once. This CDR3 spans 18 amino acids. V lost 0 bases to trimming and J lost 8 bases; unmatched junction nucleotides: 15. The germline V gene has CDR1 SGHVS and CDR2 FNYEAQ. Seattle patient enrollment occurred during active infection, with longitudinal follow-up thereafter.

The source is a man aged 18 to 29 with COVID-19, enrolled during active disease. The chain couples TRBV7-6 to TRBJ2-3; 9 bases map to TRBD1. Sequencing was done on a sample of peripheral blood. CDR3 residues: CASSLADLSGTGFSTQYF. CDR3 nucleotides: TGTGCCAGCAGCTTAGCCGACCTAAGCGGGACAGGGTTTAGTACGCAGTATTTT.